A single sample is the source of the 11 T cell receptor beta chains below, sequenced in a study of blood T cell repertoires in COVID-19. This table comes from immunoSEQ multiplex PCR, and its TCRdb copy is limited to in-frame clones, with some not included. The sample lists about 290,000 clones, 89% occurring once. What was sequenced was PBMCs or T cells enriched from blood (not recorded which). These receptors all come from a woman between 40 and 55 years old who had recovered from COVID-19.

The chain joins TRBV11-2 to TRBJ1-2, with TRBD1 as a possible D gene (5 bases). Germline values: CDR1 SGHAT, CDR2 FQNNGV. The germline V and J ends were trimmed by 8 bases and 4 bases, with 17 bases remaining between them. CDR3 length: 14 amino acids. CDR3 amino acids: CASGLAGDFYGYTF. The CDR3 DNA is TGTGCCAGCGGACTCGCTGGGGACTTCTATGGCTACACCTTC.

The V and J genes are TRBV14 and TRBJ1-1; 7 bases are shared with TRBD1. Germline V gene lookup returns CDR1 SGHDN and CDR2 FVKESK. The length of the CDR3 is 14 residues. Losses at the gene ends were 3 bases for V and 3 bases for J; bases not matched to a gene: 4. The CDR3 nucleotides are TGTGCCAGCAGCCAGGCAGGGGGATACACTGAAGCTTTCTTT. This codes for CASSQAGGYTEAFF.

The rearrangement uses TRBV2 and TRBJ2-1; D is possibly TRBD2 (6 bases). The V end was cut by 6 bases, the J end by 5 bases, with 17 bases between. This CDR3 spans 15 amino acids. Germline V CDR1 and CDR2: SNHLY, FYNNEI. The CDR3 spells CASRSVGGPNNEQFF. CDR3 coding DNA: TGTGCCAGCAGATCAGTCGGGGGTCCGAACAATGAGCAGTTCTTC.

The chain uses TRBV5-4 and TRBJ1-1; 7 bases are shared with TRBD1. The CDR3 runs to 15 residues. V shed 0 bases, J shed 0 bases, and the junction held 2 bases outside the gene matches. Per germline, CDR1 SGHNT and CDR2 YYREEE (reference sequence). This chain's CDR3 is CASSLEQGLNTEAFF. The DNA for the CDR3 is TGTGCCAGCAGCTTGGAACAGGGGTTGAACACTGAAGCTTTCTTT.

The chain combines TRBV24-1 with TRBJ1-5, with TRBD1 as a possible D gene (5 bases). The CDR3 totals 14 residues. V was cut by 3 bases and J by 7 bases, with 12 bases left in between. The germline V gene encodes CDR1 KGHDR and CDR2 SFDVKD. The DNA of the CDR3 is TGTGCCACCAGTGATGCTACTCGGGGGCAGCCCCAGCATTTT. Protein sequence: CATSDATRGQPQHF.

The chain is built from TRBV6-1 and TRBJ1-2; D is ambiguous. Deletions cut 0 bases from V and 4 bases from J, with 12 bases between. The CDR3 loop spans 15 amino acids. Germline CDR1 reads MNHNS; CDR2 reads SASEGT. The CDR3: CASSEAGGSGYGYTF. The DNA for the CDR3 is TGTGCCAGCAGTGAAGCTGGCGGGTCGGGCTATGGCTACACCTTC.

The chain carries TRBV5-1 and TRBJ1-2, with 8 bases that match TRBD1. The germline CDR1 and CDR2 sequences are SGHRS and YFSETQ. The length of the CDR3 is 16 residues. The V gene end was trimmed by 0 bases and the J gene end by 4 bases; junction bases not matched to a gene: 8. Here the CDR3 DNA reads TGCGCCAGCAGCTTGGCCCCCGGACAGGGCCGCTATGGCTACACCTTC. Its protein is CASSLAPGQGRYGYTF.

A few counts support this clone. The V gene is TRBV3-1 (or the pseudogene TRBV3-2), the J gene TRBJ2-2; 9 nucleotides agree with TRBD1. From germline, CDR1 is LGHDT and CDR2 YNNKEL (reference sequence). Trimming removed 1 base from V and 4 bases from J; junction bases left unmatched: 1. The CDR3 length is 15 residues. CDR3 sequence (DNA): TGTGCCAGCAGCCAAGGGACAGGGGTCACCGGGGAGCTGTTTTTT. As protein: CASSQGTGVTGELFF.

V usage is TRBV29-1 and J usage is TRBJ2-1; TRBD2 is a possible D gene (5 bases). The length of the CDR3 is 11 residues. Trimming removed 3 bases from V and 13 bases from J, with 13 bases in between. Germline V gene sequence: CDR1 SQVTM, CDR2 ANQGSEA. The CDR3 reads CSVERGSFQFF. CDR3 nucleotide sequence: TGCAGCGTTGAGCGAGGGTCCTTCCAGTTCTTC.

The chain carries TRBV6-5 and TRBJ1-6; 7 bases align to TRBD1. Losses at the gene ends were 6 bases for V and 7 bases for J; bases not matched to a gene: 6. Germline CDR1 reads MNHEY; CDR2 reads SVGAGI. This CDR3 is 14 amino acids long. In nucleotides, the CDR3 is TGTGCCAGCAGACAGGGGATGGACAATTCACCCCTCCACTTT. Amino acid sequence: CASRQGMDNSPLHF.

The rearrangement joins TRBV7-9 to TRBJ1-2, with D tentatively TRBD1 (6 bases). Trimming took 5 bases from V and 4 from J, leaving 11 bases between them. Germline V lookup: CDR1 SEHNR, CDR2 FQNEAQ (reference sequence). The CDR3 length is 13 residues. The CDR3 is CASSLDSLYGYTF. In DNA, the CDR3 is TGTGCCAGCAGCCTGGACAGCCTCTATGGCTACACCTTC.